These 19 T cell receptor beta chains were all obtained from the same sample, sequenced in a study of CDR3 diversity in severe acne. MiXCR, applied by TCRdb to the PCR reads, yields one record per CDR3 protein. This table holds 89,000 or so distinct CDR3 sequences, around 50% found once. Sequenced input: blood. The receptors shown here come from a male donor in good health, serving as a control.

For this clonotype: A much larger clone lies a single base off, so this may be a read error. The chain has TRBV7-9 and TRBJ1-1, with D hard to call. The germline V and J ends were trimmed by 11 bases and 4 bases, with 2 bases remaining between them. Germline CDR1 reads SEHNR; CDR2 reads FQNEAQ (reference sequence). The CDR3 totals 8 residues. CDR3 sequence: CAATEAFF. The CDR3 DNA follows: TGTGCCGCCACTGAAGCTTTCTTT.

This clonotype was detected ten times or more. The rearrangement uses TRBV9 and TRBJ2-7; no clear D. The CDR3 spans 14 residues. Germline CDR1 and CDR2: SGDLS and YYNGEE. With 1 base removed from V and 8 bases from J, the gap between germline ends came to 16 bases. In DNA form, the CDR3 reads TGTGCCAGCAGCGTAAATCAATTTTCCGGCAAGCAGTACTTC. Amino acid sequence: CASSVNQFSGKQYF.

This clonotype came up a few times. One end of the junction fails to match germline, which may point to a read error. The chain combines TRBV20-1 with TRBJ2-7; D is unresolved. CDR3 length: 14 residues. Germline V gene sequence: CDR1 DFQATT, CDR2 SNEGSKA (reference sequence). In DNA form, the CDR3 reads TGCAGTGCTAGAGGACATTTCGATACCTACGTGCAGTACTTC. It translates to CSARGHFDTYVQYF.

A few counts support this clonotype. The chain joins TRBV6-5 to TRBJ2-2; TRBD2 might be the D (6 bases). The CDR3 is 16 residues long. The V end lost 2 bases, the J end lost 5 bases, and 15 bases lay between the germline ends. Germline CDR1 and CDR2: MNHEY and SVGAGI. The DNA of the CDR3 is TGTGCCAGCAGTTACGCGGAGGGGTGGAGAACCGGGGAGCTGTTTTTT. Its translation is CASSYAEGWRTGELFF.

CDR3 coding DNA: TGCAGTGCTCTCGGACTAGCGGATACCTCTTCTCGGGAGCAGTACTTC. Translation gives CSALGLADTSSREQYF. This rearrangement joins TRBV20-1 to TRBJ2-7, with TRBD2 identical over 10 bases. The CDR3 sequence is 16 residues long. V gave up 5 bases and J gave up 7 bases; unmatched junction bases: 17. Germline CDR1 and CDR2: DFQATT and SNEGSKA (reference sequence).

This clonotype was recorded many times. One junction end disagrees with the germline gene, perhaps due to a read error. The J gene is TRBJ2-1, the V gene TRBV7-3, with D perhaps TRBD1 (5 bases). Germline CDR1 is SGHTA and CDR2 is FQGTGA. The CDR3 runs to 13 residues. The CDR3 loop reads CASSLEPDNGQFF. CDR3 in DNA: TGTGCCAGCAGCTTGGAGCCGGACAATGGGCAGTTCTTC.

The chain combines TRBV5-1 with TRBJ1-2, with TRBD1 matching over 8 bases. The ends lost 2 bases at V and 7 bases at J; junction bases unmatched: 7. CDR3 length equals 14 residues. Germline CDR1 reads SGHRS; CDR2 reads YFSETQ. CDR3 in amino acids: CASSFPDRGGGYTF. The CDR3 DNA reads TGCGCCAGCAGCTTCCCCGACAGGGGCGGTGGCTACACCTTC.

In this sample, this clonotype turned up a few times. V is TRBV29-1 and J is TRBJ2-7; D is possibly TRBD2 (6 bases). V lost 3 bases and J 0 bases, leaving 12 bases between the germline ends. CDR3 length equals 14 residues. Germline CDR1 and CDR2: SQVTM and ANQGSEA. CDR3 in amino acids: CSVEVSRGSYEQYF. Here the CDR3 DNA reads TGCAGCGTTGAGGTGTCGCGGGGCTCCTACGAGCAGTACTTC.

This clonotype occurred a few times. V usage is TRBV4-2 and J usage is TRBJ1-6; D gene ambiguous. Germline CDR1 reads LGHNA; CDR2 reads YNFKEQ. Trimming left V 0 bases short and J 8 bases short, with 5 bases between. The CDR3 sequence is 13 residues long. CDR3 in amino acids: CASSQEEDSPLHF. The CDR3 bases are TGTGCCAGCAGCCAAGAGGAAGATTCACCCCTCCACTTT.

This clonotype was counted between two and nine times. The rearrangement links TRBV5-5 to TRBJ1-1; D perhaps matches TRBD1 (5 bases). Per germline, CDR1 SGHKS and CDR2 YYEKEE (reference sequence). The CDR3 sequence is 14 residues long. Trimming took off 4 bases at V and 9 bases at J, with 19 bases between the two ends. CDR3 DNA sequence: TGTGCCAGCAGCCCAGGAACGGCAGGACAAAAAGCTTTCTTT. It is translated as CASSPGTAGQKAFF.

This clonotype was seen a handful of times. This rearrangement joins TRBV7-2 to TRBJ1-2; the match to TRBD1 covers 7 bases. The CDR3 spans 13 residues. The germline V gene encodes CDR1 SGHTA and CDR2 FQGNSA. V shed 3 bases and J 6 bases; nucleotides not matched to a gene: 4. CDR3 bases: TGTGCCAGCAGCTTCGACAGGGATGATGGCTACACCTTC. Its protein product is CASSFDRDDGYTF.

The chain couples TRBV2 to TRBJ1-4; possible D gene TRBD1, 6 bases. Germline loops: CDR1 SNHLY, CDR2 FYNNEI. V was pared by 5 bases and J by 6 bases, with 10 bases between. The CDR3 has 13 residues. CDR3 sequence reads: CASSSDRYEKLFF. CDR3 bases: TGTGCCAGCAGTTCGGACAGATATGAAAAACTGTTTTTT.

This clonotype was seen a handful of times. The V and J genes are TRBV7-9 and TRBJ1-6; unclear D gene. The CDR3 runs to 12 residues. V dropped 8 bases and J dropped 6 bases, with 8 bases sitting between them. The germline V gene encodes CDR1 SEHNR and CDR2 FQNEAQ (reference sequence). The CDR3 DNA is TGTGCCAGCGGGAGAAGTAATTCACCCCTCCACTTT. It translates to CASGRSNSPLHF. The full variable domain, with the rest looked up from reference TRBV7-9 and TRBJ1-6, is DTGVSQNPRHKITKRGQNVTFRCDPISEHNRLYWYRQTLGQGPEFLTYFQNEAQLEKSRLLSDRFSAERPKGSFSTLEIQRTEQGDSAMYLCASGRSNSPLHFGNGTRLTVT.

The rearrangement joins TRBV11-1 to TRBJ2-2; D is possibly TRBD1 (6 bases). This CDR3 comprises 18 residues. V was cut by 5 bases and J by 2 bases, with 21 bases left in between. Germline V gene sequence: CDR1 SGHAT, CDR2 FQDESV (reference sequence). The CDR3 sequence is CASSQALVAGVNTGELFF. CDR3 nucleotides: TGTGCCAGCAGCCAAGCTTTAGTAGCAGGGGTTAACACCGGGGAGCTGTTTTTT.

The table lists this clonotype with a few counts. The chain links TRBV7-9 to TRBJ2-5; D is unclear. Germline V gene sequence: CDR1 SEHNR, CDR2 FQNEAQ (reference sequence). This CDR3 region has 12 residues. Trimming shortened V by 5 bases and J by 6 bases, and 10 bases separated the two germline ends. DNA of the CDR3: TGTGCCAGCAGCACCGCTCTGAAGACCCAGTACTTC. This encodes CASSTALKTQYF. The whole variable domain, filled in from reference TRBV7-9 and TRBJ2-5, reads DTGVSQNPRHKITKRGQNVTFRCDPISEHNRLYWYRQTLGQGPEFLTYFQNEAQLEKSRLLSDRFSAERPKGSFSTLEIQRTEQGDSAMYLCASSTALKTQYFGPGTRLLVL.

The chain has TRBV12-3 or TRBV12-4 and TRBJ1-2; no reliable D call. The length of the CDR3 is 13 residues. V dropped 6 bases and J dropped 10 bases, with 18 bases sitting between them. As DNA, the CDR3 is TGTGCCAGCAGCATCGGCGACGATAGGTCCTACACCTTC. Translated: CASSIGDDRSYTF.

The V gene is TRBV20-1, the J gene TRBJ2-1; a possible D gene is TRBD1 (6 bases). This CDR3 contains 13 residues. Trimming took 3 bases from V and 15 from J, leaving 21 bases between them. Germline CDR1 reads DFQATT; CDR2 reads SNEGSKA (reference sequence). The CDR3 is CSASPIGAFRGFF. CDR3 in DNA: TGCAGTGCTAGCCCGATCGGGGCGTTCAGGGGGTTCTTC.

The genes are TRBV5-4 and TRBJ2-3, with TRBD1 as a possible D gene (5 bases). Trimming shortened V by 7 bases and J by 10 bases, and 22 bases separated the two germline ends. Per the germline V gene, CDR1 is SGHNT and CDR2 is YYREEE (reference sequence). The CDR3 runs 14 residues. The CDR3 loop reads CASRTRADGDAQYF. CDR3 nucleotides: TGTGCCAGCCGGACACGGGCGGATGGCGATGCGCAGTATTTT.

The chain links TRBV20-1 to TRBJ1-1; no clear D gene. The CDR3 covers 12 residues. CDR1 is DFQATT and CDR2 is SNEGSKA in the germline V gene (reference sequence). V gave up 6 bases and J gave up 4 bases, with 12 bases separating them. In nucleotides, the CDR3 is TGCAGTGCGTTGCCTTGGGGCACTGAAGCTTTCTTT. As protein: CSALPWGTEAFF.